This T cell receptor (beta chain) was obtained from a study of shared T cell receptors in the human thymus. With 4 bases clipped from V and 1 base from J, the junction kept 7 bases outside the gene matches. The CDR3 runs to 15 residues. Germline CDR1 reads SGHDT; CDR2 reads YYEEEE. Assay used: immunoSEQ multiplex PCR; TCRdb lists only in-frame clones, some missing. The sample has hundreds of thousands of clones, 80% to 90% seen once. These data are also associated with another study on human thymus T cells. This second study says: Surgeons resected thymus tissue during corrective heart surgery. Related research found strongly overlapping thymic repertoires in unrelated individuals.

The chain uses TRBV5-6 and TRBJ2-5, with TRBD1 matching 7 bases. This sequence was found in a girl less than two years old with a congenital heart defect. Sequencing was performed on thymocytes. The CDR3 is CASSREGTVQETQYF. CDR3 in DNA: TGTGCCAGCAGCCGCGAGGGGACAGTCCAAGAGACCCAGTACTTC.